The present entry profiles one T cell receptor beta chain with its context. The antigen is not known. This may arise from a read error, as a much more abundant clone is one base away. Prepared libraries of TCR beta cDNA carried unique molecular identifiers. From the PCR reads, TCRdb called clonotypes with MiXCR, one entry per CDR3 protein. The sample shows roughly 800,000 distinct CDR3 sequences, around 50% of them seen only once. The data originate from a study of post-analysis software for immune sequencing data. Across the study: The patients showed relapsing-remitting, secondary progressive and progressive-relapsing multiple sclerosis courses.

There are 11 residues in the CDR3. The V and J ends lost 2 bases and 3 bases respectively, with 2 bases between them. Per the germline V gene, CDR1 is LGHDT and CDR2 is YNNKEL (reference sequence). General study results and limits: Comparison with controls showed significantly lower normalized Chao1 diversity in multiple sclerosis patients. Elevated frequency relative to controls characterized several TRBV segments in patients, TRBV5-6, TRBV5-1 and TRBV20-1 among them.

The sample taken for sequencing was blood. The V call is TRBV3-1, the J call TRBJ2-7; D not certain. This clonotype was sampled from a girl under 18 with multiple sclerosis. CDR3 residues: CASSQYYEQYF. In nucleotides, the CDR3 is TGTGCCAGCAGCCAATACTACGAGCAGTACTTC.